The clone carrying this TCR beta chain has a single count. The data belong to a study of blood T cell repertoires in COVID-19. Turning to the study itself: T cells, B-cell-depleted T cells, or PBMCs provided the cDNA or gDNA that served as material.

Here immunoSEQ multiplex PCR was the method, and the copy in TCRdb shows in-frame clones only, minus some. The table shows approximately 90,000 clones, with around nine tenths occurring only once. Germline CDR1 and CDR2: MNHEY and SVGAGI. The J segment lost 5 bases and the V segment lost 3 bases, leaving 11 bases of the junction unmatched. This CDR3 is 16 amino acids long. The sequenced sample consisted of peripheral blood. The clonotype originates from a man between 60 and 70 years old with acute or convalescent COVID-19. The V and J genes are TRBV6-5 and TRBJ1-1; 8 bases agree with TRBD1. CDR3 sequence (DNA): TGTGCCAGCAGTTATGACAGGGGAACGCGTGGTACTGAAGCTTTCTTT. Its translation: CASSYDRGTRGTEAFF.